Described below is a single TCR beta chain sequence and its context. PCR employed 60 Vbeta and 13 Jbeta primers. The assay was immunoSEQ multiplex PCR, and TCRdb's table has in-frame clones only and misses some. This sample has over 100,000 clones, with 55% to 75% found just once. Germline V lookup: CDR1 LGHNA, CDR2 YSLEER. Unmatched junction bases numbered 14, after V lost 3 bases and J lost 4 bases. The length of the CDR3 is 18 residues. The data stem from a study of cytomegalovirus exposure and HLA in healthy donors. The clonotype originates from a man aged 25-40 years in good health and CMV-seropositive. Material: PBMCs. This chain connects TRBV4-3 to TRBJ2-3; 9 bases map to TRBD2. The CDR3 sequence is CASSHGGGPSGIPDTQYF. In nucleotides, the CDR3 is TGCGCCAGCAGCCACGGAGGGGGGCCTAGCGGGATCCCAGATACGCAGTATTTT.